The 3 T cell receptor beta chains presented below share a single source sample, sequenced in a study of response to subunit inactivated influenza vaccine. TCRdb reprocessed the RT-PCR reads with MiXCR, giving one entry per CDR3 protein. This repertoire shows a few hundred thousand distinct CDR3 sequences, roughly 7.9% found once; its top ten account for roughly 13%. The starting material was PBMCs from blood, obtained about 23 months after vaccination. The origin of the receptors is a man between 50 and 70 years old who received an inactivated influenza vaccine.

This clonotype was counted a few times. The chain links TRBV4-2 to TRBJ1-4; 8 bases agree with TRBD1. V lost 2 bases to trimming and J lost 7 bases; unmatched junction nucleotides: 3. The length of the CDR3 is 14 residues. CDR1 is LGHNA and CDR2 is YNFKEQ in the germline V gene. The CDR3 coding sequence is TGTGCCAGCAGCCAACAGGGGGCGGCTGAAAAACTGTTTTTT. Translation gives CASSQQGAAEKLFF.

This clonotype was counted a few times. For the CDR3, the DNA is TGTGCCAGCAGCGTGCTAGCGGGGGTAGGAGAGACCCAGTACTTC. Its protein product is CASSVLAGVGETQYF. This sequence joins TRBV9 and TRBJ2-5, with TRBD2 identical over 10 bases. Germline V gene lookup returns CDR1 SGDLS and CDR2 YYNGEE. Trimming removed 2 bases from V and 4 bases from J; junction bases left unmatched: 5. The CDR3 spans 15 residues. Full variable domain (missing parts from reference TRBV9 and TRBJ2-5): DSGVTQTPKHLITATGQRVTLRCSPRSGDLSVYWYQQSLDQGLQFLIQYYNGEERAKGNILERFSAQQFPDLHSELNLSSLELGDSALYFCASSVLAGVGETQYFGPGTRLLVL.

This chain's CDR3 is CASSPGQHNSPLHF. CDR3 DNA sequence: TGTGCCAGCAGCCCGGGACAGCATAATTCACCCCTCCACTTT. This chain connects TRBV12-3 or TRBV12-4 to TRBJ1-6; 7 bases are a match to TRBD1. The CDR3 length is 14 residues. The junction had 4 bases not matched to a gene; V was cut back by 6 bases and J by 5 bases.